Below, 29 T cell receptor beta chains from the same sample are listed, as sequenced in a study of shared clonotypes between healthy human individuals. Generated by immunoSEQ multiplex PCR, the TCRdb table keeps only in-frame clones and is missing some. The sample shows 2,100,000 or so clones, 90% to 97% of them seen only once. What was sequenced was naive CD4+ T cells sorted from blood. Sample subset: CD45RA+ positively selected. The receptors originated from a man aged 18 to 30 in good health.

This chain connects TRBV10-2 to TRBJ1-2; perhaps TRBD1 as D (5 bases). The CDR3 sequence is 16 residues long. Trimming cost V 2 bases and J 4 bases, with 17 bases left between them. In germline, CDR1 is WSHSY, CDR2 SAAADI. This chain's CDR3 is CASSETGLGGRYGYTF. The CDR3 nucleotides are TGCGCCAGCAGTGAGACCGGACTGGGGGGTCGCTATGGCTACACCTTC.

The rearrangement uses TRBV2 and TRBJ1-2, with a tentative D call TRBD1 (6 bases). Germline-derived CDR1 and CDR2 are SNHLY and FYNNEI. Trimming removed 6 bases from V and 8 bases from J, with 22 bases in between. The CDR3 is 15 residues long. CDR3 nucleotides: TGTGCCAGCAGAGGAGATACCGGGACACCGGAGGGCTACACCTTC. Encoded protein: CASRGDTGTPEGYTF.

The chain joins TRBV27 to TRBJ2-7, with D perhaps TRBD1 or TRBD2 (5 bases each). Germline V gene sequence: CDR1 MNHEY, CDR2 SMNVEV (reference sequence). This CDR3 is 16 amino acids long. V lost 5 bases to trimming and J lost 3 bases, with 20 bases between them. DNA of the CDR3: TGTGCCAGCAGTCAACTTTTAGCAGGGAGTCGCTACGAGCAGTACTTC. Its translation is CASSQLLAGSRYEQYF.

The chain carries TRBV7-9 and TRBJ1-2; TRBD1 aligns across 8 bases. The germline gives CDR1 SEHNR, CDR2 FQNEAQ (reference sequence). The V segment lost 3 bases and the J segment 7 bases; nucleotides outside the gene matches: 10. CDR3 length equals 15 residues. The DNA of the CDR3 is TGTGCCAGCAGCTTTAACGACAGGGGTCAGGGTGGCTACACCTTC. Its translation: CASSFNDRGQGGYTF.

The V call is TRBV6-5, the J call TRBJ2-7; D is ambiguous. CDR1 is MNHEY, CDR2 SVGAGI, per germline. This CDR3 spans 15 amino acids. V was trimmed by 6 bases and J by 3 bases, leaving 18 bases between them. CDR3 nucleotide sequence: TGTGCCAGCAGCTCCGTCAGACCTACCAACTACGAGCAGTACTTC. Amino acids: CASSSVRPTNYEQYF.

J is TRBJ2-5 and V is TRBV18, with D possibly matching TRBD1 (5 bases). V lost 6 bases to trimming and J lost 1 base, with 18 bases between them. The germline gives CDR1 KGHSH, CDR2 LQKENI. The CDR3 is 16 residues long. CDR3 sequence reads: CASSSRVGRSQETQYF. CDR3 nucleotide sequence: TGTGCCAGCTCGTCCCGTGTGGGGCGGAGCCAAGAGACCCAGTACTTC.

The chain combines TRBV11-2 with TRBJ2-7, with TRBD1 identical over 9 bases. The CDR3 extends over 14 amino acids. After removal of 8 bases from V and 2 bases from J, the junction contained 7 bases not matched to a gene. The germline CDR1 and CDR2 sequences are SGHAT and FQNNGV. CDR3 in amino acids: CASRRDRATYEQYF. The CDR3 nucleotides are TGTGCCAGCCGCCGGGACAGGGCTACCTACGAGCAGTACTTC. Based on the CDR3 plus reference TRBV11-2 and TRBJ2-7, the full variable domain is EAGVAQSPRYKIIEKRQSVAFWCNPISGHATLYWYQQILGQGPKLLIQFQNNGVVDDSQLPKDRFSAERLKGVDSTLKIQPAKLEDSAVYLCASRRDRATYEQYFGPGTRLTVT.

This chain joins TRBV7-6 and TRBJ1-4, with D uncertain. Germline V lookup: CDR1 SGHVS, CDR2 FNYEAQ. CDR3 size: 16 residues. V was clipped by 1 base and J by 8 bases, with 17 bases between them. CDR3 region: CASSLGVGIRGEKLFF. In DNA form, the CDR3 reads TGTGCCAGCAGCTTAGGGGTGGGAATTCGCGGCGAAAAACTGTTTTTT. Variable domain in full (rest from reference TRBV7-6 and TRBJ1-4): GAGVSQSPRYKVTKRGQDVALRCDPISGHVSLYWYRQALGQGPEFLTYFNYEAQQDKSGLPNDRFSAERPEGSISTLTIQRTEQRDSAMYRCASSLGVGIRGEKLFFGSGTQLSVL.

The chain couples TRBV27 to TRBJ2-1; 10 nucleotides line up with TRBD2. Germline loops: CDR1 MNHEY, CDR2 SMNVEV (reference sequence). The CDR3 runs to 16 residues. The ends lost 4 bases at V and 2 bases at J; junction bases unmatched: 5. CDR3 residues: CASSSLAGAAYNEQFF. In DNA form, the CDR3 reads TGTGCCAGCAGTTCTCTAGCGGGAGCAGCCTACAATGAGCAGTTCTTC.

This chain links TRBV28 with TRBJ2-1; 10 bases are shared with TRBD1. Germline trimming cut 6 bases from V and 9 bases from J; bases unmatched to any gene: 29. Germline V CDR1 and CDR2: MDHEN, SYDVKM. The CDR3 has 21 residues. The CDR3 DNA is TGTGCCAGCAGCCCAATCCCGAACCATACCGGGACAGGGGCCGCTTGGGGTGAGCAGTTCTTC. It codes for CASSPIPNHTGTGAAWGEQFF. The variable domain in full, completed from reference TRBV28 and TRBJ2-1, reads DVKVTQSSRYLVKRTGEKVFLECVQDMDHENMFWYRQDPGLGLRLIYFSYDVKMKEKGDIPEGYSVSREKKERFSLILESASTNQTSMYLCASSPIPNHTGTGAAWGEQFFGPGTRLTVL.

This clone has just a few counts. The rearrangement links TRBV19 to TRBJ2-6, with D uncertain. The germline V gene has CDR1 LNHDA and CDR2 SQIVND (reference sequence). The CDR3 extends over 18 amino acids. V was clipped by 5 bases and J by 0 bases, with 17 bases between them. The CDR3 sequence: CASSVLLPPDSGANVLTF. The CDR3 region has the DNA TGTGCCAGTAGTGTGCTTCTGCCACCCGACTCTGGGGCCAACGTCCTGACTTTC.

The gene calls are TRBV18 and TRBJ1-1, with TRBD1 matching over 7 bases. J was trimmed by 5 bases and V by 1 base; bases with no gene match: 7. The CDR3 spans 15 residues. CDR1 and CDR2 (germline): KGHSH, LQKENI. Here the CDR3 reads CASSPRRAGGTEAFF. The CDR3 DNA reads as TGTGCCAGCTCACCACGGAGGGCAGGGGGGACTGAAGCTTTCTTT.

The chain is built from TRBV10-1 and TRBJ2-7; a possible D gene is TRBD2 (6 bases). Trimming left V 3 bases short and J 2 bases short, with 11 bases between. This CDR3 spans 14 amino acids. CDR1 and CDR2 from the germline V gene are WNHNN and SYGVQD (reference sequence). Here the CDR3 DNA reads TGCGCCAGCAGTGACGGGAGAAAGGCCTACGAGCAGTACTTC. Its protein product is CASSDGRKAYEQYF.

The chain links TRBV10-3 to TRBJ1-2; 9 positions match TRBD1. The trim removed 8 bases at V and 4 bases at J, leaving 11 bases unmatched. This CDR3 is 15 amino acids long. Germline V gene sequence: CDR1 ENHRY, CDR2 SYGVKD. The CDR3 DNA follows: TGTGCCATCGCTTTCCCTGGACAGGGGACCTATGGCTACACCTTC. Translating gives CAIAFPGQGTYGYTF.

The chain joins TRBV20-1 to TRBJ2-1; D remains ambiguous. Germline CDR1 DFQATT, CDR2 SNEGSKA (reference sequence). The CDR3 has 11 amino acids. Trimming took off 5 bases at V and 8 bases at J, with 10 bases between the two ends. CDR3 sequence (DNA): TGCAGTGCTCCGAACGTGGATGAGCAGTTCTTC. It yields the protein CSAPNVDEQFF.

The CDR3 coding sequence is TGTGCCAGCAGAAGGGCCCAGGGGCACGAGCAGTACTTC. This encodes CASRRAQGHEQYF. The genes are TRBV6-5 and TRBJ2-7; possible D gene TRBD1, 6 bases. Trimming cost V 6 bases and J 5 bases, with 14 bases left between them. The CDR3 totals 13 residues. CDR1 and CDR2 from the germline V gene are MNHEY and SVGAGI.

A note on this clone: Germline is not matched at one junction end, which may reflect a read error. This chain joins TRBV7-7 and TRBJ2-1, with D hard to call. CDR1 and CDR2 (germline): SSHAT, FNYEAQ (reference sequence). The CDR3 covers 15 residues. The CDR3 protein is CASSFALAPYNEQFF. CDR3 bases: TGTGCTAGCAGCTTCGCCTTAGCCCCCTACAATGAGCAGTTCTTC.

This clone showed up just once. The rearrangement joins TRBV6-6 to TRBJ1-2; D gene uncertain. Per germline, CDR1 MNHNY and CDR2 SVGAGI (reference sequence). The CDR3 has 16 residues. The V gene lost 0 bases and the J gene lost 0 bases, with 11 bases spanning the gap. Here the CDR3 DNA reads TGTGCCAGCAGTTACTCGACGGCGTTAGCTAACTATGGCTACACCTTC. Protein: CASSYSTALANYGYTF.

V usage is TRBV6-5 and J usage is TRBJ2-7; possibly TRBD1 or TRBD2 for D (6 bases each). V lost 7 bases, J lost 2 bases, and 9 bases lay in between. The CDR3 runs 12 residues. CDR1 and CDR2 (germline): MNHEY, SVGAGI. In nucleotides, the CDR3 is TGTGCCAGCATTGGGGGGCCCTACGAGCAGTACTTC. It codes for CASIGGPYEQYF.

This sequence joins TRBV6-5 and TRBJ1-1; D is uncertain. V lost 0 bases and J 1 base, leaving 9 bases between the germline ends. The CDR3 extends over 15 amino acids. CDR1 and CDR2 from the germline V gene are MNHEY and SVGAGI. The CDR3 loop is CASSYSRTSNTEAFF. The CDR3 DNA sequence: TGTGCCAGCAGTTACTCAAGGACCTCGAACACTGAAGCTTTCTTT.

This clone was seen only once. V usage is TRBV20-1 and J usage is TRBJ1-1; D gene unclear. The germline V and J ends were trimmed by 2 bases and 7 bases, with 8 bases remaining between them. The germline CDR1 and CDR2 sequences are DFQATT and SNEGSKA (reference sequence). The CDR3 has 11 residues. CDR3 nucleotide sequence: TGCAGTGCTAGAATATCCGATGAAGCTTTCTTT. Protein: CSARISDEAFF.

This clone was found once. The gene calls are TRBV15 and TRBJ2-5, with D perhaps assigned TRBD1 or TRBD2 (5 bases each). V was shortened by 0 bases and J by 1 base, with 21 bases between the two germline ends. Germline loops: CDR1 LNHNV, CDR2 YYDKDF (reference sequence). The CDR3 length is 19 residues. The CDR3 region is CATSRDSRARGEFQETQYF. The CDR3 bases are TGTGCCACCAGCAGAGATAGCCGGGCGAGGGGAGAGTTCCAAGAGACCCAGTACTTC.

This chain joins TRBV27 and TRBJ2-2; possible D gene TRBD1, 6 bases. The CDR3 loop spans 14 amino acids. Trimming pared 2 bases from V and 5 bases from J, leaving 9 bases between. The germline V gene encodes CDR1 MNHEY and CDR2 SMNVEV (reference sequence). In DNA form, the CDR3 reads TGTGCCAGCAGTTTAGCCAGGGGAACCGGGGAGCTGTTTTTT. The encoded protein is CASSLARGTGELFF.

In regard to this clone: Other DNA sequences in this specimen translate into the identical CDR3. V is TRBV10-1 and J is TRBJ1-1; weak D call: TRBD1 (5 bases). There are 13 residues in the CDR3. Per the germline V gene, CDR1 is WNHNN and CDR2 is SYGVQD (reference sequence). Deletions cut 2 bases from V and 1 base from J, with 5 bases between. CDR3 sequence: CASSERGNTEAFF. CDR3 DNA sequence: TGCGCCAGCAGTGAGAGGGGGAACACTGAAGCTTTCTTT.

The genes are TRBV15 and TRBJ2-7, with TRBD1 matching 8 bases. The CDR3 is 17 amino acids. The trim removed 4 bases at V and 1 base at J, leaving 12 bases unmatched. The V gene's germline CDR1 is LNHNV and CDR2 YYDKDF (reference sequence). CDR3 sequence reads: CATSTKLYRGDSYEQYF. In DNA form, the CDR3 reads TGTGCCACCAGCACCAAACTGTACAGGGGGGATTCCTACGAGCAGTACTTC.

This clone appeared once. The V call is TRBV2, the J call TRBJ2-7; 8 bases agree with TRBD2. V was pared by 7 bases and J by 0 bases, with 8 bases of the junction left unmatched. The CDR3 is 15 amino acids. Germline assignment: CDR1 SNHLY and CDR2 FYNNEI. The CDR3 loop reads CASIQERGNSYEQYF. CDR3 bases: TGTGCCAGCATCCAGGAGCGGGGGAACTCCTACGAGCAGTACTTC.

V is TRBV6-1 and J is TRBJ1-5; possibly TRBD1 for D (5 bases). Germline loops: CDR1 MNHNS, CDR2 SASEGT. Trimming took off 8 bases at V and 7 bases at J, with 18 bases between the two ends. CDR3 length: 14 amino acids. The CDR3 loop is CASLTTGHTQPQHF. The CDR3 DNA reads TGTGCCAGCCTTACTACAGGCCACACGCAGCCCCAGCATTTT.

This clone appeared a single time. This chain links TRBV6-5 with TRBJ2-1, with D tentatively TRBD1 or TRBD2 (5 bases each). CDR1 and CDR2 from the germline V gene are MNHEY and SVGAGI. V was trimmed by 2 bases and J by 6 bases, leaving 17 bases between them. The CDR3 spans 16 residues. CDR3 nucleotide sequence: TGTGCCAGCAGTTACGGGCGCAGAGGGGCAGGCAATGAGCAGTTCTTC. Protein: CASSYGRRGAGNEQFF.

The V and J genes are TRBV5-6 and TRBJ2-3, with D uncertain. Germline V CDR1 and CDR2: SGHDT, YYEEEE. The CDR3 has 13 residues. V lost 6 bases to trimming and J lost 6 bases, with 14 bases between them. CDR3: CASTWVAADTQYF. The CDR3 region has the DNA TGTGCCAGCACGTGGGTGGCGGCGGATACGCAGTATTTT.